A selection of T cell receptor beta chains follows, all from one sample in a study of response to subunit inactivated influenza vaccine. TCRdb reprocessed the RT-PCR reads via MiXCR and lists one record per CDR3 protein. The table shows more than 700,000 distinct CDR3 sequences, with about 20% occurring only once. The material was PBMCs from blood, obtained 5 to 6 days after vaccination. These receptors all stem from a middle-aged man who received an inactivated influenza vaccine. Each CDR3 is given with its conserved first and last residue. Fields, in order: V gene, CDR3 protein.

TRBV24-1,CATSERGGASSYNEQFF
TRBV5-1,CASSLAVRQGSPDTQYF
TRBV5-1,CASSVGPDSDTQYF
TRBV10-3,CAISGTTYEQYF
TRBV3-1,CASSSYSGGTNNEQFF
TRBV20-1,CSASSGSPSYEQYF
TRBV12-3/TRBV12-4,CASSLAYNSPLHF
TRBV10-3,CAISGRQGRGDTQYF
TRBV5-5,CASSLHNTGELFF
TRBV18,CASSPGRGRSDTQYF
TRBV5-1,CASSPQGVVNTEAFF
TRBV10-3,CAIRDSGRGTGELFF
TRBV20-1,CSARSTSGGRTDTQYF
TRBV6-1,CASSTRRTDTQYF
TRBV29-1,CSVTGTSGERTGELFF
TRBV4-2,CASSQQDSTYEQYF
TRBV10-3,CAIRSTGEGNTIYF
TRBV7-9,CASSLVGLAPTDTQYF
TRBV12-3/TRBV12-4,CASNRREVAGELFF
TRBV9,CASSTTTSGMNEQFF
TRBV15,CATSRTSGRAYEQFF
TRBV7-2,CASSLGLAFGEQYF
TRBV6-2/TRBV6-3,CASSYSLEEISYNEQFF
TRBV12-3/TRBV12-4,CASRRVLRTGELFF
TRBV28,CASRTTGEGYYGYTF
TRBV4-3,CASSQAGEQFF
TRBV5-1,CASSLARGLPNTGELFF
TRBV29-1,CSTSGGGHNEQFF
TRBV12-3/TRBV12-4,CASRGTGGTNEKLFF
TRBV15,CATSRARDYYNEQFF
TRBV12-3/TRBV12-4,CASSLNAGGSYEQYF
TRBV5-1,CASSSPGDRPNTGELFF
TRBV29-1,CSVRGTSAYSYEQYF
TRBV6-5,CASSYGSGLYEQYF
TRBV27,CTTGYPNEQFF
TRBV20-1,CSARGAGSGSYNEQFF
TRBV5-1,CASSFGPPGLQTDTQYF
TRBV11-2,CASSLSPSGAYEQYF
TRBV20-1,CSARDGGTGNNEQFF
TRBV12-3/TRBV12-4,CASSPYGGPTYNEQFF
TRBV4-2,CASSQDAGWSAPGYTF